Sequencing of this T cell receptor (beta chain) was carried out in a study of T cell changes during pregnancy in multiple sclerosis. V was shortened by 4 bases and J by 0 bases, with 7 bases between the two germline ends. Germline V gene lookup returns CDR1 SNHLY and CDR2 FYNNEI. The CDR3 sequence is 13 residues long. The data were produced by immunoSEQ multiplex PCR, yet TCRdb's version contains in-frame clones alone and is incomplete. Among 40,000 to 55,000 clones listed, around 94% were seen once. The sequence came from a female donor with multiple sclerosis, enrolled in a pregnancy study. The genes are TRBV2 and TRBJ2-7, with a tentative D call TRBD1 (5 bases). Material for sequencing was peripheral blood. The CDR3 loop reads CASSGRDSYEQYF. CDR3 nucleotides: TGTGCCAGCAGTGGCAGGGACTCCTACGAGCAGTACTTC.